This TCR beta chain stems from a study of T cells in Graves' hyperthyroidism and ophthalmopathy. The study's findings and limits: Most thyroid clonotypes with frequency above 0.001 were detected in blood.

For this clonotype: What it recognizes is unknown. Its ends do not fully match the called genes, so a read error is possible.

The germline V gene encodes CDR1 SSHAT and CDR2 FNYEAQ (reference sequence). This CDR3 comprises 16 residues. The source material, RNA transcripts, was used to amplify TCR beta CDR3 regions. An initial round of RT-PCR targeting the TCR CDR3 relied on the HTBI primer set. TCRdb used MiXCR to reprocess the multiplex PCR reads, holding one entry per CDR3 protein. The table includes about 500,000 distinct CDR3 sequences, over 45% detected once. Input material: peripheral blood or thyroid tissue (not recorded which). The chain joins TRBV7-7 to TRBJ2-5; 9 positions match TRBD2. The receptor was isolated from an adult woman with Graves' disease, either hyperthyroidism or ophthalmopathy (not recorded which). The CDR3 region has the DNA TGTGCTAGCAGCTTAGCGGGAGTAGCGGGGCAAGAGACCCAGTACTTC. Its translation is CASSLAGVAGQETQYF.